The T cell receptor beta chain under discussion was sequenced for a study of PD-1 blockade in classical Hodgkin lymphoma. Across the study: The patients were dosed with nivolumab 3 mg/kg, infused intravenously every 2 weeks.

There are 16 residues in the CDR3. Germline V gene data show CDR1 as SEHNR and CDR2 as FQNEAQ (reference sequence). V was pared by 4 bases and J by 9 bases, with 15 bases of the junction left unmatched. The protocol was immunoSEQ multiplex PCR, while the TCRdb copy is restricted to in-frame clones and leaves out a portion. The table includes some 34,000 clones, 72% detected once. Documented time point: cycle 4 day 1 (C4D1), after less than seven weeks of nivolumab. With no exception, relapse followed autologous stem cell transplantation in all patients, and brentuximab vedotin exposure varied. The source is a human donor with classical Hodgkin lymphoma. This sequence joins TRBV7-9 and TRBJ2-1; 7 bases map to TRBD2. The specimen comprised peripheral blood mononuclear cells (PBMCs), sampled before the fourth cycle of nivolumab. The CDR3 region is CASSSQGSGLRSEQFF. For the CDR3, the DNA is TGTGCCAGCAGCTCCCAGGGTAGCGGGCTCCGGAGTGAGCAGTTCTTC. The complete variable domain, with remaining parts taken from reference TRBV7-9 and TRBJ2-1, reads DTGVSQNPRHKITKRGQNVTFRCDPISEHNRLYWYRQTLGQGPEFLTYFQNEAQLEKSRLLSDRFSAERPKGSFSTLEIQRTEQGDSAMYLCASSSQGSGLRSEQFFGPGTRLTVL.